Following are 17 T cell receptor beta chains from one sample sequenced in a study of tumor-infiltrating lymphocytes in localized non-small cell lung cancer. Some clones are missing from TCRdb's copy, which holds only in-frame ones; the method was immunoSEQ multiplex PCR. The sample consists of 7,000 or so clones, around 77% of them appearing once. Sequencing was done on a sample of lung tumor tissue. These receptors came from a human donor with non-small cell lung cancer.

The V gene is TRBV25-1, the J gene TRBJ1-2; D is unclear. The CDR3 length is 15 residues. The V end lost 2 bases, the J end lost 2 bases, and 12 bases lay between the germline ends. Germline CDR1 is MGHDK and CDR2 is SYGVNS. The DNA of the CDR3 is TGTGCCAGCAGTGAACGAGGGCAGCCCAACTATGGCTACACCTTC. Translating gives CASSERGQPNYGYTF.

This chain uses TRBV2 with TRBJ1-2; possible D gene TRBD1, 6 bases. Trimming took 3 bases from V and 5 from J, leaving 10 bases between them. The CDR3 has 13 residues. Germline V lookup: CDR1 SNHLY, CDR2 FYNNEI. In DNA, the CDR3 is TGTGCCAGCAGTGATGACAGGAAGTATGGCTACACCTTC. Translated: CASSDDRKYGYTF.

This clone has a handful of counts. This chain links TRBV18 with TRBJ2-7; 10 bases are a match to TRBD2. The CDR3 contains 16 residues. The germline gives CDR1 KGHSH, CDR2 LQKENI. V was clipped by 5 bases and J by 1 base; unmatched bases: 8. The CDR3 is CASSSLSGRRSYEQYF. For the CDR3, the DNA is TGTGCCAGCTCATCACTTAGCGGGAGGAGATCCTACGAGCAGTACTTC.

V and J are TRBV5-1 and TRBJ1-2; 8 nucleotides match TRBD1. Germline CDR1 SGHRS, CDR2 YFSETQ. The CDR3 length is 13 residues. The J segment lost 6 bases and the V segment lost 5 bases, leaving 6 bases of the junction unmatched. This CDR3 reads CASRRTGKDGYTF. CDR3 coding DNA: TGCGCCAGCAGGAGGACAGGGAAGGATGGCTACACCTTC.

This clone has only one observation. This chain joins TRBV7-9 and TRBJ1-4, with D perhaps TRBD1 (6 bases). Per germline, CDR1 SEHNR and CDR2 FQNEAQ (reference sequence). CDR3 size: 14 residues. Trimming stripped 6 bases from V and 5 bases from J, with 13 bases between. The CDR3, as DNA: TGTGCCAGCAGTCTCGACAGGATCAATGAAAAACTGTTTTTT. Residues: CASSLDRINEKLFF.

This clone occurred a few times. The CDR3 region is CASSYTQGNQPQHF. DNA for the CDR3: TGTGCCAGCAGTTACACCCAGGGGAATCAGCCCCAGCATTTT. The chain employs TRBV6-6 and TRBJ1-5; possibly TRBD1 for D (6 bases). The CDR3 totals 14 residues. In germline, CDR1 is MNHNY, CDR2 SVGAGI (reference sequence). V was clipped by 2 bases and J by 4 bases, with 9 bases between them.

The chain employs TRBV19 and TRBJ2-7; the D is unclear. This CDR3 spans 15 amino acids. Germline CDR1 reads LNHDA; CDR2 reads SQIVND (reference sequence). Trimming cost V 5 bases and J 0 bases, with 14 bases left between them. Here the CDR3 reads CASSLFGQTSYEQYF. DNA of the CDR3: TGTGCCAGTAGTCTTTTCGGGCAGACCTCCTACGAGCAGTACTTC. Together with reference TRBV19 and TRBJ2-7, the CDR3 gives the full variable domain: DGGITQSPKYLFRKEGQNVTLSCEQNLNHDAMYWYRQDPGQGLRLIYYSQIVNDFQKGDIAEGYSVSREKKESFPLTVTSAQKNPTAFYLCASSLFGQTSYEQYFGPGTRLTVT.

The chain couples TRBV29-1 to TRBJ2-5; tentatively, D is TRBD2 (7 bases). CDR1 and CDR2 (germline): SQVTM, ANQGSEA. V lost 7 bases and J 2 bases, leaving 17 bases between the germline ends. The CDR3 consists of 14 residues. CDR3 sequence reads: CSGTPGGQQETQYF. The CDR3 nucleotides are TGCAGCGGAACCCCCGGGGGGCAACAAGAGACCCAGTACTTC.

The chain joins TRBV19 to TRBJ2-2, with TRBD2 identical over 9 bases. Germline CDR1 is LNHDA and CDR2 is SQIVND (reference sequence). The ends lost 7 bases at V and 6 bases at J; junction bases unmatched: 6. The CDR3 runs to 14 residues. Here the CDR3 DNA reads TGTGCCAGTAAAGGCGGGAGGGCGTCCGGGGAGCTGTTTTTT. Translated: CASKGGRASGELFF. Complete variable domain (other parts from reference TRBV19 and TRBJ2-2): DGGITQSPKYLFRKEGQNVTLSCEQNLNHDAMYWYRQDPGQGLRLIYYSQIVNDFQKGDIAEGYSVSREKKESFPLTVTSAQKNPTAFYLCASKGGRASGELFFGEGSRLTVL.

This chain uses TRBV10-3 with TRBJ2-1; D possibly corresponds to TRBD2 (5 bases). From germline, CDR1 is ENHRY and CDR2 SYGVKD. This CDR3 is built from 15 residues. Trimming left V 6 bases short and J 4 bases short, with 16 bases between. CDR3 region: CAIRDNKDYYNEQFF. CDR3 sequence (DNA): TGTGCCATCAGGGATAACAAAGACTATTACAATGAGCAGTTCTTC.

This chain joins TRBV10-3 and TRBJ2-2; 9 nucleotides line up with TRBD1. The CDR3 covers 15 residues. Germline V CDR1 and CDR2: ENHRY, SYGVKD. V lost 2 bases to trimming and J lost 7 bases; unmatched junction nucleotides: 5. CDR3 coding DNA: TGTGCCATCAGTGAGAGACAGGGGGGGGACGGGGAGCTGTTTTTT. It specifies CAISERQGGDGELFF.

The CDR3 nucleotides are TGCGCCAGCGAACAAGGGTTTGGCTCTGAAGCTTTCTTT. It translates to CASEQGFGSEAFF. This chain joins TRBV5-1 and TRBJ1-1; D unclear. V was clipped by 7 bases and J by 6 bases, with 16 bases between them. The CDR3 has 13 amino acids. CDR1 is SGHRS, CDR2 YFSETQ, per germline.

J is TRBJ2-7 and V is TRBV5-1, with TRBD2 matching over 7 bases. This CDR3 has 14 amino acids. CDR1 SGHRS and CDR2 YFSETQ come from the germline V gene. The junction had 5 bases not matched to a gene; V was cut back by 2 bases and J by 3 bases. The CDR3 sequence is CASSLTSEYYEQYF. DNA of the CDR3: TGCGCCAGCAGCTTAACTAGCGAGTACTACGAGCAGTACTTC.

The genes are TRBV7-9 and TRBJ2-7; D may be TRBD1 (6 bases). The ends were cut back, 5 bases at V and 3 bases at J, with 23 bases in the middle. Germline CDR1 SEHNR, CDR2 FQNEAQ (reference sequence). The CDR3 is 17 residues long. This chain's CDR3 is CASSPSQDGQRYYEQYF. Written as DNA, the CDR3 is TGTGCCAGCAGCCCGTCTCAAGATGGACAGCGTTACTACGAGCAGTACTTC.

The gene calls are TRBV18 and TRBJ2-7, with D possibly TRBD1 on 6 matching bases. Germline CDR1 and CDR2: KGHSH and LQKENI. The CDR3 length is 14 residues. V lost 4 bases, J lost 3 bases, and 13 bases lay in between. CDR3 amino acids: CASSQGQTNYEQYF. The CDR3 DNA sequence: TGTGCCAGCTCACAAGGACAGACCAACTACGAGCAGTACTTC. Together with reference TRBV18 and TRBJ2-7, the CDR3 gives the full variable domain: NAGVMQNPRHLVRRRGQEARLRCSPMKGHSHVYWYRQLPEEGLKFMVYLQKENIIDESGMPKERFSAEFPKEGPSILRIQQVVRGDSAAYFCASSQGQTNYEQYFGPGTRLTVT.

The chain has TRBV5-1 and TRBJ2-7, with 7 positions matching TRBD1. The trim removed 4 bases at V and 0 bases at J, leaving 4 bases unmatched. The CDR3 contains 14 residues. The germline gives CDR1 SGHRS, CDR2 YFSETQ. CDR3 protein: CASSPTGSSYEQYF. The CDR3 region has the DNA TGCGCCAGCAGCCCGACAGGGTCCTCCTACGAGCAGTACTTC.

The chain combines TRBV19 with TRBJ2-1; TRBD1 is a possible D gene (6 bases). Trimming pared 3 bases from V and 13 bases from J, leaving 10 bases between. The V gene's germline CDR1 is LNHDA and CDR2 SQIVND (reference sequence). CDR3 length: 11 amino acids. The CDR3 spells CASSISDSQFF. The DNA of the CDR3 is TGTGCCAGTAGTATTTCGGACAGCCAGTTCTTC.